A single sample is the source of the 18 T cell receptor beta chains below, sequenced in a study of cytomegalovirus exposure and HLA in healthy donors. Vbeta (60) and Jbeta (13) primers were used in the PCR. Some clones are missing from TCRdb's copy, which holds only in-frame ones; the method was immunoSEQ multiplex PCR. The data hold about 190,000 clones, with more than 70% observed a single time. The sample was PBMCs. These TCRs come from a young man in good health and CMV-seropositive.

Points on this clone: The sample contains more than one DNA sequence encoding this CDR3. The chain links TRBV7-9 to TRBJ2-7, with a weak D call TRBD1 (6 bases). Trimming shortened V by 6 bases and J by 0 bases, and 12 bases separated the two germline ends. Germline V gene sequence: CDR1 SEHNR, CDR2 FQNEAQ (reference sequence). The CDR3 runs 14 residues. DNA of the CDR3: TGTGCCAGCAGTTCCGGGACAAGCTCCTACGAGCAGTACTTC. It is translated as CASSSGTSSYEQYF.

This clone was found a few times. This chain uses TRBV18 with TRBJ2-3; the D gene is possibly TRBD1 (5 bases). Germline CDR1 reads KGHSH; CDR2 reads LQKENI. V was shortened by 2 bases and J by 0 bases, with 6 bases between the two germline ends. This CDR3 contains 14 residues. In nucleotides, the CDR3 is TGTGCCAGCTCACCAGGGGCTAGCACAGATACGCAGTATTTT. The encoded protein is CASSPGASTDTQYF. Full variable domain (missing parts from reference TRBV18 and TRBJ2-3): NAGVMQNPRHLVRRRGQEARLRCSPMKGHSHVYWYRQLPEEGLKFMVYLQKENIIDESGMPKERFSAEFPKEGPSILRIQQVVRGDSAAYFCASSPGASTDTQYFGPGTRLTVL.

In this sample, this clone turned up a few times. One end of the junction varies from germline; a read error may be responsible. In DNA, the CDR3 is TGTGCTAGCAGCGTTGGACTAGCGGGAGGTCGAGAGACCCAGTACTTC. Translation: CASSVGLAGGRETQYF. The chain joins TRBV7-7 to TRBJ2-5; 14 bases agree with TRBD2. The CDR3 is 16 residues long. Germline V gives CDR1 SSHAT, CDR2 FNYEAQ (reference sequence).

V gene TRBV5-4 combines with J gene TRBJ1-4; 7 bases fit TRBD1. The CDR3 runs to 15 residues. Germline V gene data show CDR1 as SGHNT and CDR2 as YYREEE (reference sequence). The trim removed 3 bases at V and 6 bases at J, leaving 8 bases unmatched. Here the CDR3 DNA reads TGTGCCAGCAGCTCAAAGGGGGCGCTGGATGAAAAACTGTTTTTT. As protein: CASSSKGALDEKLFF.

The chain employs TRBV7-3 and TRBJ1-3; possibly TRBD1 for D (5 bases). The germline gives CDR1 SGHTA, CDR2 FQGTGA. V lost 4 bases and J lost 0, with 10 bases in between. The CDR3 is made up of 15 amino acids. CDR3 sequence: CASSSQANSGNTIYF. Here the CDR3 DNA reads TGTGCCAGCAGCTCACAGGCCAACTCTGGAAACACCATATATTTT.

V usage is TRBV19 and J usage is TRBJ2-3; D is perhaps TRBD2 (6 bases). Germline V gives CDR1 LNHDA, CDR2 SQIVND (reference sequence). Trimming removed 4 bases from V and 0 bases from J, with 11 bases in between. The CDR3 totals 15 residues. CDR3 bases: TGTGCCAGTAGTACGGGACTTATTAGCACAGATACGCAGTATTTT. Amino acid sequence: CASSTGLISTDTQYF.

The CDR3 nucleotides read TGTGCCAGCAGTCTAACCTTGGGACAGGGCCATAACTATGGCTACACCTTC. This codes for CASSLTLGQGHNYGYTF. This chain connects TRBV7-2 to TRBJ1-2; TRBD1 matches 9 bases. V shed 6 bases and J 1 base; nucleotides not matched to a gene: 12. CDR3 size: 17 residues. The germline V gene has CDR1 SGHTA and CDR2 FQGNSA.

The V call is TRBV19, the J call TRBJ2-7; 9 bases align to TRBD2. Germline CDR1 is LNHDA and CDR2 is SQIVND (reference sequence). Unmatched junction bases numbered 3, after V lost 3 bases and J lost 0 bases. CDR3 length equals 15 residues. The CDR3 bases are TGTGCCAGTAGTATTTTTAGCGGGGGCTCCTACGAGCAGTACTTC. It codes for CASSIFSGGSYEQYF. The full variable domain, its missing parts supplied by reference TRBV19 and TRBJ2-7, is DGGITQSPKYLFRKEGQNVTLSCEQNLNHDAMYWYRQDPGQGLRLIYYSQIVNDFQKGDIAEGYSVSREKKESFPLTVTSAQKNPTAFYLCASSIFSGGSYEQYFGPGTRLTVT.

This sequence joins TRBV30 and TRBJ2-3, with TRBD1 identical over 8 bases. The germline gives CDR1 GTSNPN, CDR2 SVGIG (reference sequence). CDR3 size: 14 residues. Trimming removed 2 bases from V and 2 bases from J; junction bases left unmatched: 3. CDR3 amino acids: CAWSLQGATDTQYF. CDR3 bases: TGTGCCTGGAGTTTGCAGGGGGCCACAGATACGCAGTATTTT.

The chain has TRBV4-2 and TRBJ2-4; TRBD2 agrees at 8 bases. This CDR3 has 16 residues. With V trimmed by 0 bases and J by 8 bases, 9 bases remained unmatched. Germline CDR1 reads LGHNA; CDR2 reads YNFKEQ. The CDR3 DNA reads TGTGCCAGCAGCCAAGAGCCGAGCGGGGGCTACGACATTCAGTACTTC. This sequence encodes CASSQEPSGGYDIQYF.

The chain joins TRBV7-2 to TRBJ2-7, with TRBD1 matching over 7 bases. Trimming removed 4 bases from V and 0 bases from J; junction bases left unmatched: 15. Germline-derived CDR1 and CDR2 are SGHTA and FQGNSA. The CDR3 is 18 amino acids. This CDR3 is CASSWPFSGTVFSYEQYF. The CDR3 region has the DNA TGTGCCAGCAGCTGGCCGTTCAGTGGGACAGTTTTCTCCTACGAGCAGTACTTC.

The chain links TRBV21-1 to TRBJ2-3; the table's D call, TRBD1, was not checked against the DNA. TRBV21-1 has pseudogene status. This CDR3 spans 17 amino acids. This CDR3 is CASSKEAGGTGGDTQYF. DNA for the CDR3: TGTGCCAGCAGCAAAGAAGCGGGTGGGACAGGGGGCGATACGCAGTATTTT.

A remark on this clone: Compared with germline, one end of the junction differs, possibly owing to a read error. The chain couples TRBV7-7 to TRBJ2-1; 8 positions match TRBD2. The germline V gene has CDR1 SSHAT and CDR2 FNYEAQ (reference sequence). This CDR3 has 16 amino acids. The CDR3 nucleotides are TGTGCTAGCAGCTTAGGGGCGGGGGGCCGCCACAATGAGCAGTTCTTC. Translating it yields CASSLGAGGRHNEQFF. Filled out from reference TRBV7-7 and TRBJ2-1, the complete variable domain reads GAGVSQSPRYKVTKRGQDVTLRCDPISSHATLYWYQQALGQGPEFLTYFNYEAQPDKSGLPSDRFSAERPEGSISTLTIQRTEQRDSAMYRCASSLGAGGRHNEQFFGPGTRLTVL.

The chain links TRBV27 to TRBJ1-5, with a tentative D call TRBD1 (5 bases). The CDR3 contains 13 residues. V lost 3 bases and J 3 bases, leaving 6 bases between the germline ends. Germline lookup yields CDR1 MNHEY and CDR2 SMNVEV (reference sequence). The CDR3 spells CASSLTANQPQHF. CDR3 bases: TGTGCCAGCAGTTTGACAGCCAATCAGCCCCAGCATTTT.

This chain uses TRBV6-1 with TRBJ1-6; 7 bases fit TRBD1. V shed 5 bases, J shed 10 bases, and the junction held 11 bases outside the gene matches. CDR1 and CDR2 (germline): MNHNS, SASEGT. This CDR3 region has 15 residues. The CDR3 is CASSSLQGIPSPLHF. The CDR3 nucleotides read TGTGCCAGCAGTTCCTTACAGGGGATCCCCTCACCCCTCCACTTT.

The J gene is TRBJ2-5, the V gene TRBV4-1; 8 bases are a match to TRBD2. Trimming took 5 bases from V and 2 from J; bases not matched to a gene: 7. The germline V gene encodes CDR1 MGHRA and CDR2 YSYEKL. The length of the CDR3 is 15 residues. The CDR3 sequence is CASSGPASGQETQYF. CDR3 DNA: TGCGCCAGCAGCGGACCCGCTAGCGGGCAAGAGACCCAGTACTTC.

The CDR3 spells CASSPPSTTNEKLFF. DNA of the CDR3: TGTGCCAGCTCACCACCCTCTACAACTAATGAAAAACTGTTTTTT. The rearrangement links TRBV18 to TRBJ1-4; D uncertain. The germline gives CDR1 KGHSH, CDR2 LQKENI. This CDR3 is 15 amino acids long. Trimming removed 0 bases from V and 0 bases from J, with 5 bases in between.

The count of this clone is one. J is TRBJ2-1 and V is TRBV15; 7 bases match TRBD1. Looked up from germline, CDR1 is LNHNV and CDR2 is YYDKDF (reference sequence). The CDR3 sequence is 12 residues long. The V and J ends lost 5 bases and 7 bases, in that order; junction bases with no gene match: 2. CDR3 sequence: CATSYRGNEQFF. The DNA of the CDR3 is TGTGCCACCAGCTACAGGGGAAATGAGCAGTTCTTC.